The subject of this entry is one T cell receptor (beta chain). The data originate from a study of control samples from healthy donors and cancer patients. Produced via immunoSEQ multiplex PCR; TCRdb's table is partial and in-frame only. The sample carries roughly 130,000 clones, over 90% recorded once. Germline loops: CDR1 SGHRS, CDR2 YFSETQ. The CDR3 is made up of 13 amino acids. The V gene lost 0 bases and the J gene lost 2 bases, with 5 bases spanning the gap. The sequence came from a man aged 55 to 70 with colorectal cancer. The sequenced sample was PBMCs. The V and J genes are TRBV5-1 and TRBJ1-2; D uncertain. The CDR3 protein is CASSLEHNYGYTF. The CDR3 DNA sequence: TGCGCCAGCAGCTTGGAGCACAACTATGGCTACACCTTC. Complete variable domain (other parts from reference TRBV5-1 and TRBJ1-2): KAGVTQTPRYLIKTRGQQVTLSCSPISGHRSVSWYQQTPGQGLQFLFEYFSETQRNKGNFPGRFSGRQFSNSRSEMNVSTLELGDSALYLCASSLEHNYGYTFGSGTRLTVV.